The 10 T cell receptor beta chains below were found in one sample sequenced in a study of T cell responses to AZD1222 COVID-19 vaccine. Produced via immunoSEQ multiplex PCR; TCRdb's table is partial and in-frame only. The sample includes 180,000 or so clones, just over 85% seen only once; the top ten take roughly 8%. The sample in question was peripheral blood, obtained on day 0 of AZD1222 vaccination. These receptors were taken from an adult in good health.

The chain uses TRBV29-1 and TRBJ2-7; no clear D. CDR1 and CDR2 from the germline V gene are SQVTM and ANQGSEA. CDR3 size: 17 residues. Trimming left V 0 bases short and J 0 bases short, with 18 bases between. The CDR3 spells CSVEDPPGTVGSYEQYF. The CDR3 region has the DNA TGCAGCGTTGAAGATCCCCCGGGTACGGTAGGCTCCTACGAGCAGTACTTC.

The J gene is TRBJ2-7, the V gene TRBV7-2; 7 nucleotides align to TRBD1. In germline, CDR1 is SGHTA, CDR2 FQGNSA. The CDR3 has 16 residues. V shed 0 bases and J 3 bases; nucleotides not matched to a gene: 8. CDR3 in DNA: TGTGCCAGCAGCTTAGCCAGACAGGGTATGGGCTACGAGCAGTACTTC. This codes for CASSLARQGMGYEQYF.

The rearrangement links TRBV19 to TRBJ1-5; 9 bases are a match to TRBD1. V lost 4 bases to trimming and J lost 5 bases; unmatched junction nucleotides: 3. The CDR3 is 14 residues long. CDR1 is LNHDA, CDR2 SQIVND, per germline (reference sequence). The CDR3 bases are TGTGCCAGTAGTAGGACAGGGGATTATCAGCCCCAGCATTTT. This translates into CASSRTGDYQPQHF.

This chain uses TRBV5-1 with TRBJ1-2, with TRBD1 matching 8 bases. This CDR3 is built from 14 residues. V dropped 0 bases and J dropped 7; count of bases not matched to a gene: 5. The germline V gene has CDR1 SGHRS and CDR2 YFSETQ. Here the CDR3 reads CASSLGTGGGGYTF. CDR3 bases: TGCGCCAGCAGCTTGGGAACAGGGGGTGGTGGCTACACCTTC.

The CDR3 DNA follows: TGTGCCAGCAGTCGGATGCCCTTCTCAGATACGCAGTATTTT. The encoded protein is CASSRMPFSDTQYF. The V call is TRBV6-5, the J call TRBJ2-3; D is uncertain. The CDR3 is 14 amino acids. Germline assignment: CDR1 MNHEY and CDR2 SVGAGI. V was trimmed by 5 bases and J by 4 bases, leaving 13 bases between them.

CDR3 nucleotide sequence: TGTGCCAGCACCGACCGGACAGGGGGCTACGAGCAGTACTTC. Its translation: CASTDRTGGYEQYF. This chain links TRBV28 with TRBJ2-7, with 10 bases identical to TRBD1. V lost 7 bases, J lost 3 bases, and 6 bases stayed unmatched. The CDR3 has 14 amino acids. The germline V gene encodes CDR1 MDHEN and CDR2 SYDVKM.

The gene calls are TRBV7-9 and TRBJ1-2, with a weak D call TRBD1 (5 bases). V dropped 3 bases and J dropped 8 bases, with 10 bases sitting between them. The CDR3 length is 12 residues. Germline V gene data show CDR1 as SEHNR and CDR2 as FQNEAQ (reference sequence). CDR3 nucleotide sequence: TGTGCCAGCAGCTTGAACGGGGGAGGCTACACCTTC. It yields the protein CASSLNGGGYTF.

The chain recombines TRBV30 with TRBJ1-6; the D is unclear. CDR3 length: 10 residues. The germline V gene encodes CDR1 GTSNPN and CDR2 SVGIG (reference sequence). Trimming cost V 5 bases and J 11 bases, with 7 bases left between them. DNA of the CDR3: TGTGCCTGGCTTAGGCCACCCCTCCACTTT. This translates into CAWLRPPLHF.

Written as DNA, the CDR3 is TGTGCCAGCAGCGGCGGACAGGGGGCGCGTGAAAAACTGTTTTTT. It translates to CASSGGQGAREKLFF. The chain carries TRBV7-9 and TRBJ1-4, with 11 bases lining up with TRBD1. Germline V gives CDR1 SEHNR, CDR2 FQNEAQ (reference sequence). CDR3 length: 15 residues. V shed 5 bases and J 7 bases; nucleotides not matched to a gene: 6.

In DNA form, the CDR3 reads TGTGCCAGCTCACCAGAAAATTCCGAGCAGTACTTC. It is translated as CASSPENSEQYF. V is TRBV18 and J is TRBJ2-7; D not resolved. The CDR3 length is 12 residues. The V gene's germline CDR1 is KGHSH and CDR2 LQKENI. V lost 2 bases, J lost 6 bases, and 8 bases lay in between.